This TCR beta chain derives from a study of blood T cell repertoires in COVID-19. Study overall: Collection of acute and convalescent COVID-19 samples took place in the United States, Italy and Spain. From T cells, B-cell-depleted T cells, or PBMCs came the material, which was cDNA or gDNA.

V shed 5 bases and J shed 4 bases, with 11 bases lying between them. CDR3 size: 13 residues. Original handling: Cell counts per sample came from amplifying reference gene primers. The method was immunoSEQ multiplex PCR; TCRdb's version includes in-frame clones alone and lacks a portion of them. The V and J calls and clone size were taken over from that table, and D and trimming were inferred from the DNA. The sample records approximately 100,000 clones, about 90% being singletons. This TCR was sampled from a man aged 45-65 years with acute or convalescent COVID-19. The source material was peripheral blood. This chain connects TRBV12-3 or TRBV12-4 to TRBJ1-2, with D possibly TRBD1 on 6 matching bases. The CDR3: CASSTGTTYGYTF. The CDR3, as DNA: TGTGCCAGCAGTACCGGGACAACCTATGGCTACACCTTC.